These T cell receptor beta chains were read from a single sample in a study of regulatory T cells in long-lasting Graves disease. TCRdb independently ran MiXCR on the multiplex PCR reads; one entry per CDR3 protein. There are around 400,000 distinct CDR3 sequences in the sample; about 21% occur only once, and over 11% lies in the top ten. The sequencing here drew on peripheral blood mononuclear cells (PBMCs), taken when the disease was refractory, from a patient treated with antithyroid drugs. The receptors come from a female donor with Graves disease. Each CDR3 is given without its conserved first and last residue.

V,CDR3
TRBV28,ASRGSTGNNEKLF
TRBV4-2,ASSQVRLGLNTEAF
TRBV12-3/TRBV12-4,ASSRDRNEKLF
TRBV20-1,SAAGGLAVYEQY
TRBV27,ASSWGGLAGTPEQF
TRBV6-1,ASKPRLETQY
TRBV27,ASSLRRRDTEAF
TRBV28,ASSSDRDRAYEQY
TRBV3-1,ASSPRGNSYEQY
TRBV5-1,ASSLGAGQTCEQY
TRBV6-5,ASSWGRAEKLF
TRBV20-1,SARTSGRSTGELF
TRBV7-9,ASSPTGGQGYTGELF
TRBV9,ASSVAAGMNTGELF
TRBV3-1,ASSQEGQGTSSTEAF
TRBV6-1,ASSWLAGGLDNEQF
TRBV11-1,ASSLSGSYYNEQF
TRBV27,ASSMGLAGTLEQY
TRBV4-1,ASSQVGTSGTYEQY
TRBV2,ASTPWGEETQY
TRBV19,ASSTPLLSGDSYEQY
TRBV9,ASSQRSGKNTEAF
TRBV19,ASSKQENTEAF
TRBV3-1,ASSQPRRNTGELF
TRBV2,ASSDPLRQRLGNEQF
TRBV2,ASRNWGQGGGYT
TRBV5-1,ASSLSPGDNYGYT
TRBV29-1,SVGVGGNQPQH
TRBV11-2,ASSLQGAQGYGYT
TRBV28,ASRSTGTVNQPQH